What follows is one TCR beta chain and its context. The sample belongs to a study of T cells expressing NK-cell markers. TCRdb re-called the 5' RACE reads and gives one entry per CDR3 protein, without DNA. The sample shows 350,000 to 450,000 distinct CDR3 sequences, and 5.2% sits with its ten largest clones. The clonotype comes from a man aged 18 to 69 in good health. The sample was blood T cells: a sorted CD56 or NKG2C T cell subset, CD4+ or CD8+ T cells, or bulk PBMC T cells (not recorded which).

CDR3 amino acids: CSARVGMGAVGYSPLHF. The J gene is TRBJ1-6, the V gene TRBV20-1. In germline, CDR1 is DFQATT, CDR2 SNEGSKA (reference sequence). The CDR3 runs 17 residues.